This T cell receptor (beta chain) originates from a study of CD8 T cells in Susac syndrome. Random hexamers were used to reverse transcribe the RNA input (about 0.5 to 1 ug). Using its own MiXCR run on the immunoSEQ multiplex PCR reads, TCRdb lists one record per CDR3 protein. The sample has about 250,000 distinct CDR3 sequences, just under 95% seen once. This CDR3 has 15 amino acids. Trimming cost V 2 bases and J 7 bases; bases outside gene matches: 10. Germline V gives CDR1 DFQATT, CDR2 SNEGSKA (reference sequence). This sequence originates from a human donor with multiple sclerosis. The rearrangement joins TRBV20-1 to TRBJ1-4, with 7 bases matching TRBD1. Sequencing used CD4+ T cells from PBMCs. The CDR3, as DNA: TGCAGTGCTAGAAAAAAGGACAGGACGGGTGAAAAACTGTTTTTT. It specifies CSARKKDRTGEKLFF.